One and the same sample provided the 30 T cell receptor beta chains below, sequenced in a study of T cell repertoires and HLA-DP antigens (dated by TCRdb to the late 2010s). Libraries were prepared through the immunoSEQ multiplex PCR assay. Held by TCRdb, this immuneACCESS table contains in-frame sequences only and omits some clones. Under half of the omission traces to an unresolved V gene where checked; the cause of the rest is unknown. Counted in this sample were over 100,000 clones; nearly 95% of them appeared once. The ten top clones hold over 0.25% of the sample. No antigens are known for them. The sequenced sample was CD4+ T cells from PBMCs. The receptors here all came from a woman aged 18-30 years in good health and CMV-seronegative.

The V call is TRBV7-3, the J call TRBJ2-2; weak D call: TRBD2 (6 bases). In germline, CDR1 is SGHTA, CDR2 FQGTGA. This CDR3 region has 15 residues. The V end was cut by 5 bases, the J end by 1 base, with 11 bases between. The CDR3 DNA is TGTGCCAGCAGCCCTGGGCGGGGGAACACCGGGGAGCTGTTTTTT. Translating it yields CASSPGRGNTGELFF.

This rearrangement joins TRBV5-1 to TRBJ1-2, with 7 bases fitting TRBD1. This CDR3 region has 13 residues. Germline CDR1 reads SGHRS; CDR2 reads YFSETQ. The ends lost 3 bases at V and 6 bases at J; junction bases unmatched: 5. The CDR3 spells CASSWRQGDGYTF. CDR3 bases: TGCGCCAGCAGCTGGAGACAGGGAGATGGCTACACCTTC.

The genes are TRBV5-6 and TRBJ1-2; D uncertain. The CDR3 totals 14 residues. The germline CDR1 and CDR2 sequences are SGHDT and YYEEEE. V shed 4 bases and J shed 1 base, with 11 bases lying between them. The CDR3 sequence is CASSPTTGNYGYTF. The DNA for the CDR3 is TGTGCCAGCAGCCCTACTACGGGTAACTATGGCTACACCTTC.

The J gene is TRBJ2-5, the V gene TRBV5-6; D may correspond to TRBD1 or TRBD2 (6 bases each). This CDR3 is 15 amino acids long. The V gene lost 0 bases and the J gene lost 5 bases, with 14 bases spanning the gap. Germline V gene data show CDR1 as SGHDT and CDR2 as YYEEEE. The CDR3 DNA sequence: TGTGCCAGCAGCTTGGATACGGGGGCGGGGGAGACCCAGTACTTC. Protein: CASSLDTGAGETQYF.

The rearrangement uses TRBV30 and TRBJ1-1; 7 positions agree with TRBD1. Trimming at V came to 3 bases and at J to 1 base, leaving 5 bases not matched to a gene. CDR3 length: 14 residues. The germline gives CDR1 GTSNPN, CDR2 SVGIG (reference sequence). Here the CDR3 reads CAWSLDRANTEAFF. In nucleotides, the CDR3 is TGTGCCTGGAGCCTCGACAGGGCGAACACTGAAGCTTTCTTT.

The CDR3 DNA follows: TGTGCCAGCAGCCCGGACAGGGGAGTGAGCAATCAGCCCCAGCATTTT. Residues: CASSPDRGVSNQPQHF. This chain connects TRBV7-2 to TRBJ1-5; 9 nucleotides align to TRBD1. The germline gives CDR1 SGHTA, CDR2 FQGNSA. Trimming took 5 bases from V and 1 from J; bases not matched to a gene: 6. This CDR3 contains 16 residues.

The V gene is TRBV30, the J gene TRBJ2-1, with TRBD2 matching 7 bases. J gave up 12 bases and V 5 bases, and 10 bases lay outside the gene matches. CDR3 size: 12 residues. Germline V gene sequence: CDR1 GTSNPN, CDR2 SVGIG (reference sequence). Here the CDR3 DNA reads TGTGCCTGGGCCAGCGGGGAAGTAAGGCAGTTCTTC. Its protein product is CAWASGEVRQFF.

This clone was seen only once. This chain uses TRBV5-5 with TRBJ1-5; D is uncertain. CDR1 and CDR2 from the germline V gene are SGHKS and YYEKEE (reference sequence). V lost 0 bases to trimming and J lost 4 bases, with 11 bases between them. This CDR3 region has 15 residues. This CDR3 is CASSLGPIRNQPQHF. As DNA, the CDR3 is TGTGCCAGCAGCTTGGGCCCTATTCGGAATCAGCCCCAGCATTTT.

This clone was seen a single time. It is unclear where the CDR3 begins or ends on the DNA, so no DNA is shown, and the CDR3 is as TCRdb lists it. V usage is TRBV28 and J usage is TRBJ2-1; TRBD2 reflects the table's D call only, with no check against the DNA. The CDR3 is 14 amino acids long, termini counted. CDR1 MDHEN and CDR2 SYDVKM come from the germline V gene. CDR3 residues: CASSSSGVYNEQFF.

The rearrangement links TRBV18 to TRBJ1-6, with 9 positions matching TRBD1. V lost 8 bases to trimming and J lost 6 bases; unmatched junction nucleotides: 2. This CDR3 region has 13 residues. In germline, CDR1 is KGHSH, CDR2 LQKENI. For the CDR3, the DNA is TGTGCCAGCACGACAGGGGGTAATTCACCCCTCCACTTT. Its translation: CASTTGGNSPLHF.

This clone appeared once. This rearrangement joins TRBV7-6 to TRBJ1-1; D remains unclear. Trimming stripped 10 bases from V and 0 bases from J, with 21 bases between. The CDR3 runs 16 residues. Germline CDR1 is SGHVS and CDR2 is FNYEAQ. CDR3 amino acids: CAMRQAYPAMNTEAFF. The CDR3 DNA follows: TGTGCCATGCGTCAGGCATATCCCGCGATGAACACTGAAGCTTTCTTT.

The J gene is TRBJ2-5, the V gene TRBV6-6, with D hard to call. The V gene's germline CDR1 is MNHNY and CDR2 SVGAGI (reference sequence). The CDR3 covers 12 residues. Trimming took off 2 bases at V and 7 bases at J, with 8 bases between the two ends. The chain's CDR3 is CASSYESRTQYF. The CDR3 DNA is TGTGCCAGCAGTTACGAGAGCAGGACCCAGTACTTC.

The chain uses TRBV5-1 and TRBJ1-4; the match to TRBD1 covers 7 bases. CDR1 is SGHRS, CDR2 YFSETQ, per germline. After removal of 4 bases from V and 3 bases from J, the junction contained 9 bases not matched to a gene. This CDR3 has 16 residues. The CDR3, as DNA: TGCGCCAGCAGCCATGGGACAGAGTGGGCTAATGAAAAACTGTTTTTT. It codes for CASSHGTEWANEKLFF. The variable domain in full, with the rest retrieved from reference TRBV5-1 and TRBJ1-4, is KAGVTQTPRYLIKTRGQQVTLSCSPISGHRSVSWYQQTPGQGLQFLFEYFSETQRNKGNFPGRFSGRQFSNSRSEMNVSTLELGDSALYLCASSHGTEWANEKLFFGSGTQLSVL.

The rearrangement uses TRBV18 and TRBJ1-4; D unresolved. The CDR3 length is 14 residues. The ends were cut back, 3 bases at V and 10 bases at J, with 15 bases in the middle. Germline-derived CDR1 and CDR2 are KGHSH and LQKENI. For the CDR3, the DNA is TGTGCCAGCTCACCGGACGGCTTTAGCTTAAAACTGTTTTTT. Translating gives CASSPDGFSLKLFF.

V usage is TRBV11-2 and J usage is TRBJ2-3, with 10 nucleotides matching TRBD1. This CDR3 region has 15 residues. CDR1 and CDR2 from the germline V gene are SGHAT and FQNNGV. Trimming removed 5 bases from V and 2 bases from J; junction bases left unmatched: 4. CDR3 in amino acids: CASSPGTGATDTQYF. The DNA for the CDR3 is TGTGCCAGCAGCCCGGGGACAGGGGCCACAGATACGCAGTATTTT.

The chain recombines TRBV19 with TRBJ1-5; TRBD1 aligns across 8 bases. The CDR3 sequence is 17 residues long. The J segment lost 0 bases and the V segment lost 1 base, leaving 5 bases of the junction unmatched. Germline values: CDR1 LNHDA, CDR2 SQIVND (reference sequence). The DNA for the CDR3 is TGTGCCAGTAGTATAGGGGCAGGGGGCCTTAGCAATCAGCCCCAGCATTTT. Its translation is CASSIGAGGLSNQPQHF.

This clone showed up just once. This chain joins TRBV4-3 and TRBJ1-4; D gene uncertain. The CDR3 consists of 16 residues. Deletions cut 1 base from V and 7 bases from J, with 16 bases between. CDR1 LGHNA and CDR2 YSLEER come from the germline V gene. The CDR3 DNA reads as TGCGCCAGCAGCCAAGTTGGCCTGGGGAAGTTTGAAAAACTGTTTTTT. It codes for CASSQVGLGKFEKLFF.

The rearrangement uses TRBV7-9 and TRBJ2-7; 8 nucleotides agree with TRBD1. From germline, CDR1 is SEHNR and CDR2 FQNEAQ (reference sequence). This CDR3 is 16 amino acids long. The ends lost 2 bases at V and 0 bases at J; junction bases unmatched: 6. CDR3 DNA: TGTGCCAGCAGCTTATGGGGACAGGAGCCCTCCTACGAGCAGTACTTC. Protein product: CASSLWGQEPSYEQYF.

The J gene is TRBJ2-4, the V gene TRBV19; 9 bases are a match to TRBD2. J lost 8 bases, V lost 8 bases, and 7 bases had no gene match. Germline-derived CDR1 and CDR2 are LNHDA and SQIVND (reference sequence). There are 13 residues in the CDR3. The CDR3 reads CASGRTSAHIQYF. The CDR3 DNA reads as TGTGCCAGTGGAAGGACTAGCGCGCACATTCAGTACTTC.

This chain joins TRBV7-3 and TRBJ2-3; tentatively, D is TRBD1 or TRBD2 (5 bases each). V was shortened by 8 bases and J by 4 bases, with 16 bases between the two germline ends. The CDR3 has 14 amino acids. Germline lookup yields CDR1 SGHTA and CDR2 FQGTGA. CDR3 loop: CASAMLRGADTQYF. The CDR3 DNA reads TGTGCCAGCGCCATGCTAAGGGGAGCAGATACGCAGTATTTT.

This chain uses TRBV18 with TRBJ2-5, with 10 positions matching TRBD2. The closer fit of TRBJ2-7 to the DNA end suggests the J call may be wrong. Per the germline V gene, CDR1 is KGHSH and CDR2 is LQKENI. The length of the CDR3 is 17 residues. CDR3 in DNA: TGTGCCAGCTCACCGTTAGCGGGAGGCCTTAGCTCCTACGAGCAGTACTTC. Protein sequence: CASSPLAGGLSSYEQYF.

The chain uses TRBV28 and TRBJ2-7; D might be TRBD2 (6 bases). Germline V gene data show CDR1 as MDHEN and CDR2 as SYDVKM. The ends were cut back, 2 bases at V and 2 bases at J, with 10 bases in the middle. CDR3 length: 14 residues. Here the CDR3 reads CASSLGGEAYEQYF. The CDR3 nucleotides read TGTGCCAGCAGTTTAGGCGGGGAGGCCTACGAGCAGTACTTC.

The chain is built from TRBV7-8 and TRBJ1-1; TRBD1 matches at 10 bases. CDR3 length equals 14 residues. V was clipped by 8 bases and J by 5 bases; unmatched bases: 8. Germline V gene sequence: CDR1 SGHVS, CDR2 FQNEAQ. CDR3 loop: CASFPGQGRTEAFF. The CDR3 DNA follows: TGTGCCAGCTTCCCGGGACAGGGGAGGACTGAAGCTTTCTTT.

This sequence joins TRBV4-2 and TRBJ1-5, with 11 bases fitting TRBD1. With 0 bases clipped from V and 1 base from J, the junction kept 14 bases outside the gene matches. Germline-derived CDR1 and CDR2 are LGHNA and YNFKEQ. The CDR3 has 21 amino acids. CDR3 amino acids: CASSQDRNRDRGKRSNQPQHF. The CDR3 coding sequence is TGTGCCAGCAGCCAAGATAGAAACCGGGACAGGGGGAAGAGGAGCAATCAGCCCCAGCATTTT.

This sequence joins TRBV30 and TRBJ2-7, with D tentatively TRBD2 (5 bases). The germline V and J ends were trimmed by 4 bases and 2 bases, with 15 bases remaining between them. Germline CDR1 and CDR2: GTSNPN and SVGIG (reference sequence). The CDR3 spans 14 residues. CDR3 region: CAWNPRRMTYEQYF. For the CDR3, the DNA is TGTGCCTGGAATCCTCGGAGGATGACCTACGAGCAGTACTTC.

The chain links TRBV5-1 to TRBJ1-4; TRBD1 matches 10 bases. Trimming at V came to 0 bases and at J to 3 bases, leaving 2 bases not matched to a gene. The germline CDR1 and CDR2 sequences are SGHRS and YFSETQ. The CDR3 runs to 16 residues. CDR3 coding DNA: TGCGCCAGCAGCTTGGGCGGACAGGGGGCTAATGAAAAACTGTTTTTT. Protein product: CASSLGGQGANEKLFF.

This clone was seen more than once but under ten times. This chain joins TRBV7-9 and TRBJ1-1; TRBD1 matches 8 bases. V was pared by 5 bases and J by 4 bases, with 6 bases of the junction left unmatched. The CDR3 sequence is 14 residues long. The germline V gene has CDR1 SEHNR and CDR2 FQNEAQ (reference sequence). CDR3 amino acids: CASSTDRVGTEAFF. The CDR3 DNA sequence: TGTGCCAGCAGCACGGACAGGGTCGGCACTGAAGCTTTCTTT.

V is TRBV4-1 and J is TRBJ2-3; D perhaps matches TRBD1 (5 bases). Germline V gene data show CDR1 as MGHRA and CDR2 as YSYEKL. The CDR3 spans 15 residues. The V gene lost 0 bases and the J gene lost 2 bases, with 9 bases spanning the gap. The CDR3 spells CASSQEGVATDTQYF. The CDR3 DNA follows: TGCGCCAGCAGCCAAGAAGGGGTAGCCACAGATACGCAGTATTTT.

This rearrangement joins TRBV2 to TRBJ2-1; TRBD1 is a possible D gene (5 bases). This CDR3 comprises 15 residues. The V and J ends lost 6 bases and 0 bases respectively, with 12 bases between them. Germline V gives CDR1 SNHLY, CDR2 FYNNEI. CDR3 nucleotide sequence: TGTGCCAGCAGATTCCTCCAGGGCTCCTACAATGAGCAGTTCTTC. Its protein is CASRFLQGSYNEQFF.

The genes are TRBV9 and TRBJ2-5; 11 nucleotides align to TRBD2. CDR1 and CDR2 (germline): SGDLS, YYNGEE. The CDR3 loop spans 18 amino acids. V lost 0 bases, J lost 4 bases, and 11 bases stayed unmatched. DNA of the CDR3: TGTGCCAGCAGCGTAGCCCCGCCCCATGGACTAGCGGGAGAGACCCAGTACTTC. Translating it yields CASSVAPPHGLAGETQYF.